One sample yielded the 26 T cell receptor beta chains listed below, sequenced in a study of blood T cell repertoires in COVID-19. TCRdb's table, derived via immunoSEQ multiplex PCR, lists solely in-frame clones and lacks some. The table has 180,000 or so clones, around 80% seen once. Sequenced input: peripheral blood. The source of these receptors is an older woman with acute or convalescent COVID-19.

This clone is a singleton in its sample. The rearrangement joins TRBV28 to TRBJ1-5, with D tentatively TRBD1 (6 bases). Per the germline V gene, CDR1 is MDHEN and CDR2 is SYDVKM. CDR3 size: 13 residues. Trimming left V 6 bases short and J 9 bases short, with 15 bases between. CDR3 DNA sequence: TGTGCCAGCAGCAACACAGGGTTCACGCCCCAGCATTTT. Protein: CASSNTGFTPQHF.

This sequence joins TRBV10-3 and TRBJ2-5; TRBD1 aligns across 7 bases. V dropped 6 bases and J dropped 5; count of bases not matched to a gene: 9. Germline CDR1 and CDR2: ENHRY and SYGVKD. The CDR3 is 14 amino acids. For the CDR3, the DNA is TGTGCCATCAGAGGGGACAGCACACTGGAGACCCAGTACTTC. Translating gives CAIRGDSTLETQYF.

The V and J genes are TRBV11-2 and TRBJ2-3; the D gene is possibly TRBD2 (6 bases). The V and J ends lost 5 bases and 2 bases respectively, with 14 bases between them. Germline V gene lookup returns CDR1 SGHAT and CDR2 FQNNGV. This CDR3 region has 15 residues. CDR3 DNA sequence: TGTGCCAGCAGCCGAGGGCAGGACTACACAGATACGCAGTATTTT. It specifies CASSRGQDYTDTQYF.

The chain recombines TRBV7-2 with TRBJ1-2, with a possible D match to TRBD1 (6 bases). The CDR3 is 14 amino acids. Germline-derived CDR1 and CDR2 are SGHTA and FQGNSA. V lost 2 bases and J lost 2, with 9 bases in between. The chain's CDR3 is CASSLYGQNYGYTF. DNA for the CDR3: TGTGCCAGCAGCTTATACGGACAGAACTATGGCTACACCTTC.

This clone was counted between two and nine times. The J gene is TRBJ2-5, the V gene TRBV11-2; D is unresolved. From germline, CDR1 is SGHAT and CDR2 FQNNGV. Trimming removed 2 bases from V and 5 bases from J, with 12 bases in between. The CDR3 is 14 residues long. The CDR3 coding sequence is TGTGCCAGCAGCTTACTCGGTGGTAAGGAGACCCAGTACTTC. Its translation is CASSLLGGKETQYF.

The chain is built from TRBV4-3 and TRBJ2-1, with D tentatively TRBD2 (7 bases). Germline V gene lookup returns CDR1 LGHNA and CDR2 YSLEER. The CDR3 consists of 17 residues. V lost 2 bases, J lost 5 bases, and 19 bases lay in between. CDR3 DNA: TGCGCCAGCAGCCAAATTAGGGGGAGGGCCCCCGACAATGAGCAGTTCTTC. Protein product: CASSQIRGRAPDNEQFF.

This chain connects TRBV7-2 to TRBJ2-7, with 7 bases matching TRBD2. V was pared by 5 bases and J by 3 bases, with 10 bases of the junction left unmatched. Germline V gives CDR1 SGHTA, CDR2 FQGNSA. The length of the CDR3 is 15 residues. CDR3 amino acids: CASSTTGGGNYEQYF. In DNA form, the CDR3 reads TGTGCCAGCAGCACGACCGGGGGAGGGAACTACGAGCAGTACTTC.

The J gene is TRBJ2-5, the V gene TRBV25-1, with TRBD1 as a possible D gene (5 bases). Germline CDR1 MGHDK, CDR2 SYGVNS. The CDR3 loop spans 12 amino acids. The ends were cut back, 4 bases at V and 3 bases at J, with 6 bases in the middle. The CDR3 sequence is CASSGREETQYF. CDR3 DNA sequence: TGTGCCAGCAGTGGCAGGGAAGAGACCCAGTACTTC.

The chain has TRBV7-9 and TRBJ2-1, with 9 bases lining up with TRBD2. Germline values: CDR1 SEHNR, CDR2 FQNEAQ (reference sequence). V lost 5 bases to trimming and J lost 3 bases; unmatched junction nucleotides: 14. This CDR3 contains 18 residues. CDR3 bases: TGTGCCAGCAGCCAAACCTTTTGGACTAGCGAAATCTACAATGAGCAGTTCTTC. The encoded protein is CASSQTFWTSEIYNEQFF.

The chain links TRBV4-2 to TRBJ1-1, with 7 bases fitting TRBD1. CDR1 and CDR2 (germline): LGHNA, YNFKEQ. The CDR3 is 14 amino acids. V trimming: 7 bases; J trimming: 6 bases; junction bases outside the gene matches: 11. The CDR3 sequence: CASTVEQGPSEAFF. The CDR3 nucleotides read TGTGCCAGCACCGTTGAACAGGGGCCCTCTGAAGCTTTCTTT.

The chain combines TRBV2 with TRBJ2-3; 9 bases are shared with TRBD1. CDR3 length: 16 amino acids. The ends lost 2 bases at V and 5 bases at J; junction bases unmatched: 8. Germline CDR1 is SNHLY and CDR2 is FYNNEI. The CDR3 spells CASSEYAGTGRDTQYF. DNA of the CDR3: TGTGCCAGCAGTGAATACGCCGGGACAGGGCGAGATACGCAGTATTTT. Complete variable domain (other parts from reference TRBV2 and TRBJ2-3): EPEVTQTPSHQVTQMGQEVILRCVPISNHLYFYWYRQILGQKVEFLVSFYNNEISEKSEIFDDQFSVERPDGSNFTLKIRSTKLEDSAMYFCASSEYAGTGRDTQYFGPGTRLTVL.

CDR3 DNA: TGTGCCAGCAGTACGACGGGACAGCGGCAAGAGACCCAGTACTTC. Translating gives CASSTTGQRQETQYF. The J gene is TRBJ2-5, the V gene TRBV28; 7 bases agree with TRBD1. The CDR3 spans 15 residues. CDR1 and CDR2 (germline): MDHEN, SYDVKM. The trim removed 5 bases at V and 2 bases at J, leaving 8 bases unmatched.

This chain joins TRBV7-2 and TRBJ2-5, with D hard to call. V gave up 5 bases and J gave up 0 bases, with 16 bases separating them. CDR1 is SGHTA and CDR2 is FQGNSA in the germline V gene. The CDR3 extends over 16 amino acids. In DNA form, the CDR3 reads TGTGCCAGCAGCCCCCCGCGATTACTATACCAAGAGACCCAGTACTTC. Translating gives CASSPPRLLYQETQYF. Full variable domain (rest looked up from reference TRBV7-2 and TRBJ2-5): GAGVSQSPSNKVTEKGKDVELRCDPISGHTALYWYRQSLGQGLEFLIYFQGNSAPDKSGLPSDRFSAERTGGSVSTLTIQRTQQEDSAVYLCASSPPRLLYQETQYFGPGTRLLVL.

J is TRBJ2-3 and V is TRBV11-2, with D hard to call. Germline lookup yields CDR1 SGHAT and CDR2 FQNNGV. This CDR3 contains 14 residues. Trimming left V 3 bases short and J 0 bases short, with 7 bases between. The CDR3 bases are TGTGCCAGCAGCTTGGTCCAGAGCACAGATACGCAGTATTTT. Protein product: CASSLVQSTDTQYF.

The chain has TRBV3-1 (or the pseudogene TRBV3-2) and TRBJ1-3; no definite D call. V was clipped by 8 bases and J by 4 bases, with 9 bases between them. The CDR3 is 12 amino acids. The germline gives CDR1 LGHDT, CDR2 YNNKEL (reference sequence). In DNA form, the CDR3 reads TGTGCCAGCGGTTCGGAGGGAAACACCATATATTTT. This translates into CASGSEGNTIYF.

The gene calls are TRBV4-3 and TRBJ2-7, with 16 bases lining up with TRBD2. Per germline, CDR1 LGHNA and CDR2 YSLEER. J gave up 3 bases and V 0 bases, and 11 bases lay outside the gene matches. This CDR3 region has 20 residues. The CDR3 DNA is TGCGCCAGCAGCCAAGATGGGGCCCAGGGACTAGCGGGAGGGAGCTACGAGCAGTACTTC. This sequence encodes CASSQDGAQGLAGGSYEQYF.

The chain combines TRBV10-3 with TRBJ1-5, with D possibly being TRBD1 (6 bases). Germline CDR1 reads ENHRY; CDR2 reads SYGVKD. Trimming cost V 3 bases and J 2 bases, with 8 bases left between them. The CDR3 loop spans 14 amino acids. The CDR3, as DNA: TGTGCCATCAGTGACAGGGGTGGCAATCAGCCCCAGCATTTT. Translating gives CAISDRGGNQPQHF.

The V call is TRBV27, the J call TRBJ2-1, with D unclear. The CDR3 has 13 residues. V lost 6 bases and J lost 10, with 16 bases in between. CDR1 and CDR2 from the germline V gene are MNHEY and SMNVEV (reference sequence). For the CDR3, the DNA is TGTGCCAGCAGCTACATGAACCTCGGGGAGCAGTTCTTC. It encodes CASSYMNLGEQFF.

This chain joins TRBV6-1 and TRBJ2-3; 8 nucleotides align to TRBD2. The CDR3 has 14 amino acids. V trimming: 8 bases; J trimming: 5 bases; junction bases outside the gene matches: 9. Germline CDR1 is MNHNS and CDR2 is SASEGT. In nucleotides, the CDR3 is TGTGCCAGCGGAGAAGCGGGGGCGGGAGATACGCAGTATTTT. It yields the protein CASGEAGAGDTQYF.

V is TRBV28 and J is TRBJ1-3; D remains ambiguous. The CDR3 has 14 residues. Germline lookup yields CDR1 MDHEN and CDR2 SYDVKM. The germline V and J ends were trimmed by 1 base and 3 bases, with 7 bases remaining between them. The CDR3 nucleotides read TGTGCCAGCAGTTTATCGGGTGGTGGAAACACCATATATTTT. This translates into CASSLSGGGNTIYF.

CDR3 protein: CASSNTMQQFF. In DNA form, the CDR3 reads TGTGCCAGCAGCAATACAATGCAGCAGTTCTTC. V is TRBV12-3 or TRBV12-4 and J is TRBJ2-1, with no clear D. The CDR3 loop spans 11 amino acids. The germline V and J ends were trimmed by 6 bases and 11 bases, with 11 bases remaining between them.

The chain is built from TRBV3-1 (or the pseudogene TRBV3-2) and TRBJ1-1; TRBD1 might be the D (5 bases). V was clipped by 6 bases and J by 2 bases, with 10 bases between them. The CDR3 totals 13 residues. CDR1 and CDR2 (germline): LGHDT, YNNKEL (reference sequence). The CDR3 DNA reads as TGTGCCAGCAGGTTCGACAGAAACACTGAAGCTTTCTTT. Translation: CASRFDRNTEAFF.

J is TRBJ1-1 and V is TRBV28; the D is unclear. Per germline, CDR1 MDHEN and CDR2 SYDVKM. The V end was cut by 4 bases, the J end by 2 bases, with 11 bases between. The CDR3 extends over 14 amino acids. Here the CDR3 DNA reads TGTGCCAGCAGTTCAACGGGAATCAACACTGAAGCTTTCTTT. This sequence encodes CASSSTGINTEAFF.

This clone was recorded only once. The genes are TRBV6-5 and TRBJ2-1, with TRBD2 matching over 10 bases. The CDR3 length is 14 residues. Germline V gene data show CDR1 as MNHEY and CDR2 as SVGAGI. With V trimmed by 7 bases and J by 3 bases, 3 bases remained unmatched. The CDR3 here is CASKLAGDYNEQFF. CDR3 sequence (DNA): TGTGCCAGCAAGCTAGCGGGGGACTACAATGAGCAGTTCTTC.

The CDR3, as DNA: TGTGCCAGCAGCTTGTGGGCTACTGAAGCTTTCTTT. It translates to CASSLWATEAFF. The J gene is TRBJ1-1, the V gene TRBV7-2, with D unclear. Germline lookup yields CDR1 SGHTA and CDR2 FQGNSA. With 3 bases removed from V and 5 bases from J, the gap between germline ends came to 7 bases. The CDR3 is 12 residues long.

This clone has a single count. The rearrangement links TRBV12-5 to TRBJ2-7; D remains unclear. The CDR3 is 16 amino acids. Germline CDR1 is LGHNT and CDR2 is FRNRAP. The ends were cut back, 8 bases at V and 0 bases at J, with 20 bases in the middle. CDR3 sequence reads: CASRYPKIHSSYEQYF. The DNA for the CDR3 is TGTGCTAGTCGCTACCCCAAAATTCACTCCTCCTACGAGCAGTACTTC.